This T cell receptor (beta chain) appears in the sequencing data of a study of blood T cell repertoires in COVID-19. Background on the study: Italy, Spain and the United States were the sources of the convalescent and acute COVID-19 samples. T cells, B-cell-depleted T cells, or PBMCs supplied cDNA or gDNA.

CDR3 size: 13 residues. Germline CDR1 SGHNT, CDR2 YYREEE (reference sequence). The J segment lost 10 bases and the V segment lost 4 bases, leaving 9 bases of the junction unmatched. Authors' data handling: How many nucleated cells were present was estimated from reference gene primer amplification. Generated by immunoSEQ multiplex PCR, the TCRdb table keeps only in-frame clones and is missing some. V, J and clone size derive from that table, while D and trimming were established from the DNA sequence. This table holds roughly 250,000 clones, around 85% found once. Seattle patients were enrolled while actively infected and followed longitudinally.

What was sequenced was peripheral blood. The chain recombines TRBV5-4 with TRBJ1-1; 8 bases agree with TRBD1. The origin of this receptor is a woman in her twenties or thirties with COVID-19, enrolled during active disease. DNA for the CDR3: TGTGCCAGCAGCCCTGACAGGGGCTATGGAGCTTTCTTT. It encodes CASSPDRGYGAFF.